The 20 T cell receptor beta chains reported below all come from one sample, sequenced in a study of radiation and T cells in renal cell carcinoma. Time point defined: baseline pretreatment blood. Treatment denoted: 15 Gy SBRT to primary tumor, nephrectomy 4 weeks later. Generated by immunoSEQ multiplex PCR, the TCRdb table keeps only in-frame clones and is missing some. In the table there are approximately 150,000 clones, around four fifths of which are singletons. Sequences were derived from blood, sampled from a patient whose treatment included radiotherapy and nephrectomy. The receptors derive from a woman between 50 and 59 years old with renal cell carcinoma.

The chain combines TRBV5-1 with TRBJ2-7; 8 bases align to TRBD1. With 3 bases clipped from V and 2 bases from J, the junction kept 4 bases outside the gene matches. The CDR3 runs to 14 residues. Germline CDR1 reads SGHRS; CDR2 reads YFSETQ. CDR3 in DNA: TGCGCCAGCAGCTCCGGGACAGGTACCTACGAGCAGTACTTC. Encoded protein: CASSSGTGTYEQYF.

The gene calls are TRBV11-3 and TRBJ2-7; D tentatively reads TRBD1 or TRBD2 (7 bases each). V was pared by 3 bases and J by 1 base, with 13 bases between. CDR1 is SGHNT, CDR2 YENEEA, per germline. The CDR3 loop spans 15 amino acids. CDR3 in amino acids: CASSFLRGGSYEQYF. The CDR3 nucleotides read TGTGCCAGCAGCTTCCTCAGGGGGGGGTCCTACGAGCAGTACTTC.

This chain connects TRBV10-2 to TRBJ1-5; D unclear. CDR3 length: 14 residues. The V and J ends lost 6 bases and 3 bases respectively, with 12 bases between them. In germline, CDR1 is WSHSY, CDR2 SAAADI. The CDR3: CASSPGGDNQPQHF. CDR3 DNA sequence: TGCGCCAGCAGCCCCGGCGGGGACAATCAGCCCCAGCATTTT.

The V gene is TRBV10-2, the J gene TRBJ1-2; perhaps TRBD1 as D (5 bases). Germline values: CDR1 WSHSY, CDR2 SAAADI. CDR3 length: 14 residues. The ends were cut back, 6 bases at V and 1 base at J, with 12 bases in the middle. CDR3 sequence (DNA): TGCGCCAGCAGCCCCTCGACAGTTAACTATGGCTACACCTTC. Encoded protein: CASSPSTVNYGYTF.

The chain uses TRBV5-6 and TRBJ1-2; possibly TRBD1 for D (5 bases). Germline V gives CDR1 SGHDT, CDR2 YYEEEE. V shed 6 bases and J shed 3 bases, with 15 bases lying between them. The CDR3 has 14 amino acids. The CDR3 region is CASTYGASYYGYTF. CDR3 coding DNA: TGTGCCAGCACCTATGGGGCCTCCTACTATGGCTACACCTTC.

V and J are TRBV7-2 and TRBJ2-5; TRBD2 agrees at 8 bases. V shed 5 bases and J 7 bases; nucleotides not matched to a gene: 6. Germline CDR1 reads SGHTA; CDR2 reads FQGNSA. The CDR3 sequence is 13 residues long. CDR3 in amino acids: CASSRGTSGTQYF. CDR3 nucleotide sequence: TGTGCCAGCAGCAGGGGTACTAGCGGGACCCAGTACTTC.

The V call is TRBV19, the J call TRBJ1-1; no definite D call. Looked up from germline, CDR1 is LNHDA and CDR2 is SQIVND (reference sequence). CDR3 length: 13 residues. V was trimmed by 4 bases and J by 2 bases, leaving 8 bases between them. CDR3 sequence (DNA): TGTGCCAGTAGTAGAACAACAAACACTGAAGCTTTCTTT. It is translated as CASSRTTNTEAFF.

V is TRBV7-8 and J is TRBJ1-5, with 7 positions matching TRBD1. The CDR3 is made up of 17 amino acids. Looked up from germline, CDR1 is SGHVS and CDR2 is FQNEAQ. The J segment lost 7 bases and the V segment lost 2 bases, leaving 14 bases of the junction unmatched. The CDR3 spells CASSLRARQGEKQPQHF. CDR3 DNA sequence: TGTGCCAGCAGCTTACGGGCCAGGCAGGGGGAAAAACAGCCCCAGCATTTT.

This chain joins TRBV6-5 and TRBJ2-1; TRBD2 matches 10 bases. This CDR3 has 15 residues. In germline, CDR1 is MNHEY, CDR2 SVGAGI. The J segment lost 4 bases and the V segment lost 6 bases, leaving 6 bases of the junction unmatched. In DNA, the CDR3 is TGTGCCAGCAGAGAGAGCGGGAGGGCTTACAATGAGCAGTTCTTC. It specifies CASRESGRAYNEQFF.

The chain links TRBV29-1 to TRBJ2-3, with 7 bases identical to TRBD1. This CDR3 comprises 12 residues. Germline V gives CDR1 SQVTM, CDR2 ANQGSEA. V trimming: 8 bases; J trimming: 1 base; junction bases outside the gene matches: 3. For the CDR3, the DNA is TGCAGCCTTGGGACAGGCACAGATACGCAGTATTTT. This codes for CSLGTGTDTQYF.

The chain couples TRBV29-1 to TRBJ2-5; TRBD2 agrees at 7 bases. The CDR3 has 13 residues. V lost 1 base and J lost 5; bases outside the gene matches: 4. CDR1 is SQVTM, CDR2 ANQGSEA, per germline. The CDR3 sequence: CSVEAIGGETQYF. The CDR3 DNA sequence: TGCAGCGTTGAAGCAATCGGGGGGGAGACCCAGTACTTC.

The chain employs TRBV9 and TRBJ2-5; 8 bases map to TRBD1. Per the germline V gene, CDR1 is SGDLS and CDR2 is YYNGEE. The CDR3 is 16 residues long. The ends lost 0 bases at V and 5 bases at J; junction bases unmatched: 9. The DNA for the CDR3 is TGTGCCAGCAGCGTAGCCAGACAGGGGACCCCGGAGACCCAGTACTTC. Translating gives CASSVARQGTPETQYF. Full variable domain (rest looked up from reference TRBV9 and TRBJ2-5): DSGVTQTPKHLITATGQRVTLRCSPRSGDLSVYWYQQSLDQGLQFLIQYYNGEERAKGNILERFSAQQFPDLHSELNLSSLELGDSALYFCASSVARQGTPETQYFGPGTRLLVL.

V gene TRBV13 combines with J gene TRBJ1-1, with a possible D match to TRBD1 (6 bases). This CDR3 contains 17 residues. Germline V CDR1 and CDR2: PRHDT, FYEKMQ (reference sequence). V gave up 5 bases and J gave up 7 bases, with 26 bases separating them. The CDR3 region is CASSRIARRGTGGEAFF. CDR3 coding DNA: TGTGCCAGCAGCAGAATAGCAAGGAGGGGGACTGGGGGTGAAGCTTTCTTT.

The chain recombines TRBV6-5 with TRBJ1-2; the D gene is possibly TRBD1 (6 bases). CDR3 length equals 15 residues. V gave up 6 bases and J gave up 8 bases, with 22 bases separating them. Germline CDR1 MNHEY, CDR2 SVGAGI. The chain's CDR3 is CASSNYDRSGGGYTF. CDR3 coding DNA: TGTGCCAGCAGCAACTATGACAGGTCCGGGGGCGGCTACACCTTC.

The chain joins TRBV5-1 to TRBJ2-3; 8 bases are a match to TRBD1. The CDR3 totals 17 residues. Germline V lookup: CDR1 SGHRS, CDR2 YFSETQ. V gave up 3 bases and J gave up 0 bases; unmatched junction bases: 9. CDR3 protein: CASSSVGGTGSTDTQYF. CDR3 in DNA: TGCGCCAGCAGCTCCGTTGGGGGGACAGGAAGCACAGATACGCAGTATTTT. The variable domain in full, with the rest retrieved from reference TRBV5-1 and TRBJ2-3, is KAGVTQTPRYLIKTRGQQVTLSCSPISGHRSVSWYQQTPGQGLQFLFEYFSETQRNKGNFPGRFSGRQFSNSRSEMNVSTLELGDSALYLCASSSVGGTGSTDTQYFGPGTRLTVL.

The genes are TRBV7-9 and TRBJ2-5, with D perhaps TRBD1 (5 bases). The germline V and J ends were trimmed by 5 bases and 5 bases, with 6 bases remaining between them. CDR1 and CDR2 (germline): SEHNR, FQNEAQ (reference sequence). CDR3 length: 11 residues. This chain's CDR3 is CASSPGETQYF. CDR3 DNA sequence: TGTGCCAGCAGCCCAGGGGAGACCCAGTACTTC.

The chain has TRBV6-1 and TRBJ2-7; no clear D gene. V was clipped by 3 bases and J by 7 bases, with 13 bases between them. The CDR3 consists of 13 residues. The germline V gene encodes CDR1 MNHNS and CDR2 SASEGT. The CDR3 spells CASSEGILEEQYF. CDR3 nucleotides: TGTGCCAGCAGTGAGGGGATTCTGGAGGAGCAGTACTTC.

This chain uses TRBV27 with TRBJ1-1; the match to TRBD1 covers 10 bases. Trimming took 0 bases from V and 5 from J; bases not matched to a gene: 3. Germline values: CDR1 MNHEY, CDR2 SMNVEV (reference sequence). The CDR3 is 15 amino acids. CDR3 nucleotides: TGTGCCAGCAGTTTATCGGGACAGGGGCGAACTGAAGCTTTCTTT. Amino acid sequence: CASSLSGQGRTEAFF.

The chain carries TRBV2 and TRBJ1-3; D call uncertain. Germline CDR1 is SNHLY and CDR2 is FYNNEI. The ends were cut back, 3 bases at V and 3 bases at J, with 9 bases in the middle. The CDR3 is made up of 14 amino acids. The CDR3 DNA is TGTGCCAGCAGTGAGGCCGGGGTTGGAAACACCATATATTTT. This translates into CASSEAGVGNTIYF.

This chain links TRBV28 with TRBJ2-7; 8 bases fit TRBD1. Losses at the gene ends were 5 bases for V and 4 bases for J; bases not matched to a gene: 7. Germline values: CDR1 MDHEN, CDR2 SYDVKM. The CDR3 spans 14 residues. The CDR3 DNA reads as TGTGCCAGCAGTATGGCAGGGGGCGGGTACGAGCAGTACTTC. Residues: CASSMAGGGYEQYF.